This T cell receptor (beta chain) came from a study of T-cell reconstitution after alpha-beta-depleted transplantation in children. This clonotype has more than one count but fewer than ten. Germline V gives CDR1 SGHRS, CDR2 YFSETQ. There are 17 residues in the CDR3. Trimming cost V 1 base and J 0 bases, with 13 bases left between them. Unique molecular identifiers were incorporated during preparation of the TCRbeta library. One entry per CDR3 protein results from TCRdb running MiXCR on the PCR reads. The sample yields 450,000 to 700,000 distinct CDR3 sequences, 25% to 30% seen once. The chain has TRBV5-1 and TRBJ2-2, with D maybe TRBD2 (5 bases). The material sequenced was PBMCs, taken before TCRalphabeta/CD19-depleted stem cell transplant. This clonotype was sampled from a boy under two years old with Wiskott-Aldrich syndrome, due to receive a stem cell transplant. The CDR3 reads CASSLRAEGANTGELFF. In nucleotides, the CDR3 is TGCGCCAGCAGCTTGCGGGCCGAGGGAGCGAACACCGGGGAGCTGTTTTTT. Full variable domain (remainder filled in from reference TRBV5-1 and TRBJ2-2): KAGVTQTPRYLIKTRGQQVTLSCSPISGHRSVSWYQQTPGQGLQFLFEYFSETQRNKGNFPGRFSGRQFSNSRSEMNVSTLELGDSALYLCASSLRAEGANTGELFFGEGSRLTVL.